A selection of T cell receptor beta chains follows, all from one sample in a study of CD8 T cells in Susac syndrome. One entry per CDR3 protein results from TCRdb running MiXCR on the immunoSEQ multiplex PCR reads. The data show about 240,000 distinct CDR3 sequences, about 95% seen once. Sample: CD4+ T cells from PBMCs. Source of these receptors: a human donor with Susac syndrome. Both conserved end residues are part of each CDR3. Fields, in order: clone size, J gene, D gene, CDR3 length, V gene, CDR3 protein, CDR3 DNA. The D gene is left open where the match is weak. Clone size appears in some rows only: once, few, many, or a class for an expanded clone.

size: once; J: TRBJ2-7; D: -; length: 15; V: TRBV29-1; CDR3: CSVGLGTARPHEQYF; DNA: TGCAGCGTTGGCCTCGGGACTGCTCGCCCCCACGAGCAGTACTTC
size: once; J: TRBJ1-2; D: -; length: 15; V: TRBV13; CDR3: CASSSPDREHDGYTF; DNA: TGTGCCAGCAGCTCCCCGGACAGAGAACACGATGGCTACACCTTC
size: -; J: TRBJ2-7; D: TRBD2; length: 15; V: TRBV5-1; CDR3: CASSGLRGPGGEQYF; DNA: TGCGCCAGCAGCGGATTGCGGGGGCCGGGAGGGGAGCAGTACTTC
size: -; J: TRBJ2-7; D: -; length: 18; V: TRBV2; CDR3: CASSVTKVGERPLYEQYF; DNA: TGTGCCAGCAGCGTAACCAAAGTGGGGGAGAGACCTCTTTACGAGCAGTACTTC
size: -; J: TRBJ2-3; D: TRBD2; length: 14; V: TRBV10-2; CDR3: CATRDSGRSDTQYF; DNA: TGCGCCACCAGGGATAGCGGGAGGTCAGATACGCAGTATTTT
size: -; J: TRBJ2-1; D: TRBD1; length: 17; V: TRBV20-1; CDR3: CSARGTGAEGSYNEQFF; DNA: TGCAGTGCTAGGGGCACAGGGGCTGAAGGATCCTACAATGAGCAGTTCTTC
size: -; J: TRBJ2-1; D: TRBD2; length: 14; V: TRBV7-9; CDR3: CASSFWTSYNEQFF; DNA: TGTGCCAGCAGCTTTTGGACTAGCTATAATGAGCAGTTCTTC
size: -; J: TRBJ2-1; D: TRBD2; length: 15; V: TRBV3-1; CDR3: CASRLGLAGDNEQFF; DNA: TGTGCCAGCAGACTCGGACTAGCGGGAGACAATGAGCAGTTCTTC
size: -; J: TRBJ2-5; D: -; length: 11; V: TRBV29-1; CDR3: CSVAVQETQYF; DNA: TGCAGCGTCGCAGTCCAAGAGACCCAGTACTTC
size: -; J: TRBJ2-1; D: -; length: 15; V: TRBV9; CDR3: CASSVLGTLRNEQFF; DNA: TGTGCCAGCAGCGTACTTGGGACCCTTCGGAATGAGCAGTTCTTC
size: -; J: TRBJ2-1; D: -; length: 13; V: TRBV25-1; CDR3: CASSERLVDEQFF; DNA: TGTGCCAGCAGTGAAAGACTAGTCGATGAGCAGTTCTTC
size: -; J: TRBJ2-2; D: -; length: 15; V: TRBV6-6; CDR3: CASSYVGANTGELFF; DNA: TGTGCCAGCAGTTATGTGGGGGCGAACACCGGGGAGCTGTTTTTT
size: -; J: TRBJ1-5; D: -; length: 16; V: TRBV29-1; CDR3: CSVQISAGSGNQPQHF; DNA: TGCAGCGTCCAGATTTCCGCGGGGTCGGGCAATCAGCCCCAGCATTTT
size: few; J: TRBJ1-1; D: -; length: 13; V: TRBV30; CDR3: CAWRVGSNTEAFF; DNA: TGTGCCTGGAGGGTTGGATCGAACACTGAAGCTTTCTTT
size: once; J: TRBJ2-5; D: TRBD1; length: 15; V: TRBV14; CDR3: CASSLLDRARETQYF; DNA: TGTGCCAGCAGCCTTCTGGACAGGGCCCGGGAGACCCAGTACTTC
size: -; J: TRBJ2-7; D: -; length: 15; V: TRBV19; CDR3: CASTPRGTTTYEQYF; DNA: TGTGCCAGTACCCCAAGGGGGACCACAACCTACGAGCAGTACTTC
size: -; J: TRBJ2-7; D: -; length: 12; V: TRBV28; CDR3: CASQQRTYEQYF; DNA: TGTGCCAGCCAACAGCGGACCTACGAGCAGTACTTC
size: -; J: TRBJ2-5; D: -; length: 15; V: TRBV11-1; CDR3: CASSLNSESQETQYF; DNA: TGTGCCAGCAGCTTAAACTCTGAAAGCCAAGAGACCCAGTACTTC
size: -; J: TRBJ2-5; D: TRBD2; length: 18; V: TRBV30; CDR3: CAWSVTGGTSGRQETQYF; DNA: TGTGCCTGGAGTGTAACTGGTGGGACTAGCGGACGACAAGAGACCCAGTACTTC
size: -; J: TRBJ1-1; D: -; length: 15; V: TRBV20-1; CDR3: CSAHGTEKKGTEAFF; DNA: TGCAGTGCCCATGGGACGGAGAAGAAGGGCACTGAAGCTTTCTTT
size: -; J: TRBJ2-5; D: -; length: 14; V: TRBV18; CDR3: CASSLWDGQETQYF; DNA: TGTGCCAGCTCACTATGGGACGGACAAGAGACCCAGTACTTC
size: -; J: TRBJ2-7; D: -; length: 17; V: TRBV4-1; CDR3: CASSPREPTTDSYEQYF; DNA: TGCGCCAGCAGCCCTCGGGAACCCACCACGGACTCCTACGAGCAGTACTTC
size: -; J: TRBJ1-3; D: -; length: 17; V: TRBV5-1; CDR3: CASSSQGEPPSGNTIYF; DNA: TGCGCCAGCAGCTCGCAAGGCGAACCACCCTCTGGAAACACCATATATTTT
size: -; J: TRBJ1-2; D: TRBD1; length: 18; V: TRBV6-5; CDR3: CASSYSLGRAGGPYGYTF; DNA: TGTGCCAGCAGTTACTCATTGGGCCGTGCAGGGGGTCCTTATGGCTACACCTTC
size: -; J: TRBJ1-2; D: -; length: 15; V: TRBV4-2; CDR3: CASSQDLTYNYGYTF; DNA: TGTGCCAGCAGCCAAGATTTAACTTATAACTATGGCTACACCTTC
size: -; J: TRBJ1-2; D: TRBD1; length: 14; V: TRBV29-1; CDR3: CSVAGQGSDYGYTF; DNA: TGCAGCGTTGCAGGACAGGGGAGTGACTATGGCTACACCTTC
size: -; J: TRBJ1-5; D: -; length: 13; V: TRBV6-6; CDR3: CAALGRSNQPQHF; DNA: TGTGCCGCATTAGGCAGGAGCAATCAGCCCCAGCATTTT
size: -; J: TRBJ1-1; D: TRBD1; length: 16; V: TRBV2; CDR3: CASVWGQGHQNTEAFF; DNA: TGTGCCAGCGTCTGGGGACAGGGTCACCAGAACACTGAAGCTTTCTTT
size: -; J: TRBJ2-5; D: TRBD2; length: 16; V: TRBV4-1; CDR3: CASSQAPSGVGETQYF; DNA: TGCGCCAGCAGCCAAGCCCCCAGCGGGGTGGGGGAGACCCAGTACTTC
size: -; J: TRBJ2-1; D: TRBD2; length: 14; V: TRBV20-1; CDR3: CSATRTSGSNEQFF; DNA: TGCAGTGCTACTAGGACTAGCGGGAGTAACGAGCAGTTCTTC
size: -; J: TRBJ1-2; D: -; length: 14; V: TRBV23-1; CDR3: CASSQKQGCCGYTF; DNA: TGCGCCAGCAGTCAAAAACAGGGTTGCTGTGGCTACACCTTC
size: -; J: TRBJ1-5; D: TRBD1; length: 15; V: TRBV30; CDR3: CAWSHLDRDLNPQHF; DNA: TGTGCCTGGAGCCATCTGGACAGGGACCTAAATCCCCAGCATTTT
size: -; J: TRBJ2-3; D: TRBD2; length: 15; V: TRBV11-1; CDR3: CASSPLAGGLDTQYF; DNA: TGTGCCAGCAGCCCCCTAGCGGGAGGGCTTGATACGCAGTATTTT
size: -; J: TRBJ1-5; D: -; length: 13; V: TRBV30; CDR3: CAWSSDETWPQHF; DNA: TGTGCCTGGTCTTCGGACGAGACGTGGCCCCAGCATTTT
size: -; J: TRBJ1-2; D: TRBD1; length: 14; V: TRBV5-6; CDR3: CATISLKGADGYTF; DNA: TGTGCCACCATAAGTTTAAAGGGGGCCGATGGCTACACCTTC
size: -; J: TRBJ2-5; D: -; length: 11; V: TRBV20-1; CDR3: CSARFGETQYF; DNA: TGCAGTGCTAGGTTTGGGGAGACCCAGTACTTC
size: -; J: TRBJ2-7; D: TRBD2; length: 14; V: TRBV13; CDR3: CASSATSGSYEQYF; DNA: TGTGCCAGCAGCGCCACTAGCGGGAGTTACGAGCAGTACTTC
size: -; J: TRBJ2-3; D: -; length: 13; V: TRBV19; CDR3: CASRTSGTDTQYF; DNA: TGTGCCAGTAGGACCTCGGGCACAGATACGCAGTATTTT
size: -; J: TRBJ1-1; D: -; length: 11; V: TRBV30; CDR3: CAWSVGARHFF; DNA: TGTGCCTGGAGTGTTGGGGCCAGGCATTTCTTT
size: once; J: TRBJ2-1; D: -; length: 17; V: TRBV28; CDR3: CASSLPGGAQSYNEQFF; DNA: TGTGCCAGCAGTCTCCCCGGGGGAGCGCAATCCTACAATGAGCAGTTCTTC
size: -; J: TRBJ2-2; D: TRBD1; length: 16; V: TRBV25-1; CDR3: CASSESRQGVAGELFF; DNA: TGTGCCAGCAGTGAGTCTCGGCAGGGGGTTGCCGGGGAGCTGTTTTTT
size: -; J: TRBJ1-4; D: TRBD1; length: 15; V: TRBV20-1; CDR3: CSARSDRGSNEKLFF; DNA: TGCAGTGCTAGATCGGACAGGGGGTCTAATGAAAAACTGTTTTTT
size: -; J: TRBJ2-7; D: -; length: 14; V: TRBV18; CDR3: CASSHSTATYEQYF; DNA: TGTGCCAGCTCACACTCGACAGCAACCTACGAGCAGTACTTC
size: -; J: TRBJ1-5; D: -; length: 13; V: TRBV29-1; CDR3: CSVSRNSNQPQHF; DNA: TGCAGCGTCTCCAGAAATAGCAATCAGCCCCAGCATTTT
size: -; J: TRBJ1-2; D: -; length: 14; V: TRBV29-1; CDR3: CSVERAGRLSGYTF; DNA: TGCAGCGTTGAAAGGGCCGGGAGGCTATCGGGCTACACCTTC